In its sample, the clone carrying this T cell receptor (beta chain) was seen a few times. These data are taken from a study of long-term antiretroviral therapy in people with HIV. The authors ran the immunoSEQ assay, v3.0, at survey level. Sequencing was performed with immunoSEQ multiplex PCR; in TCRdb, only in-frame clones are kept and a portion is missing. In the table there are 25,000 to 35,000 clones, 82% of which are singletons. The clonotype was recovered from a man over 45 with HIV. This material consisted of unsorted PBMCs, taken 2.9 years after starting antiretroviral therapy.

CDR3 nucleotides: TGTGCCAGCAAAACAGGGGGCAGCGACGAGCAGTACTTC. Translated: CASKTGGSDEQYF. The rearrangement uses TRBV27 and TRBJ2-7; 9 nucleotides line up with TRBD1. The trim removed 7 bases at V and 5 bases at J, leaving 6 bases unmatched. CDR3 length equals 13 residues. Germline-derived CDR1 and CDR2 are MNHEY and SMNVEV (reference sequence).